The entry that follows covers one T cell receptor beta chain sequence. Germline V lookup: CDR1 SGHRS, CDR2 YFSETQ. The length of the CDR3 is 16 residues. The data derive from a study of cytomegalovirus exposure and HLA in healthy donors. PCR primers comprised 60 Vbeta and 13 Jbeta primers. Using immunoSEQ multiplex PCR, the repertoire was profiled, and TCRdb retains in-frame clones only, with some absent. The profile shows around 98,000 clones, about four fifths of them singletons. The chain combines TRBV5-1 with TRBJ2-5; the match to TRBD1 covers 11 bases. The DNA matches TRBJ2-7 better at its end, which makes the J call doubtful. Sequenced sample: PBMCs. This clonotype was sampled from a human donor in good health. CDR3 DNA: TGCGCCAGCAGCTTGGCAGGGACAGGGGGCTCCTACGAGCAGTACTTC. Translated: CASSLAGTGGSYEQYF.